This paragraph reports one T cell receptor beta chain. In the original analysis: Estimated nucleated cell counts came from reference gene primer amplification. The protocol was immunoSEQ multiplex PCR, while the TCRdb copy is restricted to in-frame clones and leaves out a portion. V and J calls and clone size are as listed in that table; D and trimming were resolved from the DNA. This sample has about 260,000 clones, with around 80% found just once. J was trimmed by 8 bases and V by 5 bases; bases with no gene match: 6. Germline-derived CDR1 and CDR2 are SGHTA and FQGTGA. The CDR3 loop spans 14 amino acids. The sample belongs to a study of blood T cell repertoires in COVID-19. Looking at the study overall: T cells, B-cell-depleted T cells, or PBMCs provided the cDNA or gDNA that served as material.

This TCR derives from a man aged 55 to 70 with acute or convalescent COVID-19. Sequenced input: peripheral blood. This chain joins TRBV7-3 and TRBJ1-6; 7 positions agree with TRBD1. The CDR3 region is CASSATGVDSPLHF. CDR3 nucleotides: TGTGCCAGCAGCGCCACAGGGGTAGATTCACCCCTCCACTTT.